This TCR beta chain originates from a study of T cells expressing NK-cell markers. Study conclusions and caveats: In 5 or 6 donors, dominant CD3+CD56+NKG2C+ clonotypes ranked among the top 10 CD8+ clonotypes.

As regards this clonotype: The antigen is unknown.

The length of the CDR3 is 13 residues. Germline V lookup: CDR1 SGDLS, CDR2 YYNGEE. Using the 5' RACE reads, TCRdb records one entry per CDR3 protein without DNA. Found here are 120,000 to 150,000 distinct CDR3 sequences; the top ten clones hold roughly 12%. The chain uses TRBV9 and TRBJ2-3. The origin of this receptor is a man between 18 and 35 years old in good health. Specimen: blood T cells: a sorted CD56 or NKG2C T cell subset, CD4+ or CD8+ T cells, or bulk PBMC T cells (not recorded which). The CDR3 spells CASAESHTDTQYF.